One sample yielded the 13 T cell receptor beta chains listed below, sequenced in a study of blood T cell repertoires in COVID-19. Clones were sequenced by immunoSEQ multiplex PCR, and TCRdb holds only the in-frame ones, with some missing. The profile covers 70,000 to 85,000 clones, with roughly 82% appearing a single time and about a fifth taken by the ten largest. The material sequenced was peripheral blood. Every receptor here comes from a human donor in a cohort sampled during active COVID-19.

V usage is TRBV27 and J usage is TRBJ2-7; 12 bases are a match to TRBD1. Germline CDR1 MNHEY, CDR2 SMNVEV (reference sequence). The CDR3 runs to 19 residues. Losses at the gene ends were 6 bases for V and 3 bases for J; bases not matched to a gene: 18. The CDR3 is CASRVGIPGQGAAGYEQYF. DNA for the CDR3: TGTGCCAGCAGAGTCGGTATACCGGGACAGGGGGCCGCCGGCTACGAGCAGTACTTC.

The chain is built from TRBV2 and TRBJ2-7; 11 bases fit TRBD2. The junction had 4 bases not matched to a gene; V was cut back by 7 bases and J by 2 bases. This CDR3 spans 14 amino acids. Germline assignment: CDR1 SNHLY and CDR2 FYNNEI. The CDR3 here is CASTYSGGAYEQYF. The CDR3, as DNA: TGTGCCAGCACCTATAGCGGGGGGGCCTACGAGCAGTACTTC.

The chain employs TRBV27 and TRBJ2-5; 8 nucleotides agree with TRBD2. Trimming removed 0 bases from V and 2 bases from J; junction bases left unmatched: 5. This CDR3 has 16 amino acids. Germline assignment: CDR1 MNHEY and CDR2 SMNVEV (reference sequence). CDR3 sequence: CASSLSLAGGQETQYF. The CDR3 coding sequence is TGTGCCAGCAGTTTATCGTTGGCGGGGGGACAAGAGACCCAGTACTTC.

V is TRBV3-1 (or the pseudogene TRBV3-2) and J is TRBJ2-1; 11 bases align to TRBD2. The germline V gene has CDR1 LGHDT and CDR2 YNNKEL (reference sequence). This CDR3 contains 19 residues. V lost 4 bases to trimming and J lost 8 bases; unmatched junction nucleotides: 19. The CDR3 DNA reads as TGTGCCAGCAGCCTCCCCAGGGGTAGCGGGGGGGCCCCGTCCCATGAGCAGTTCTTC. Encoded protein: CASSLPRGSGGAPSHEQFF.

In its sample, this clone was seen a few times. The V gene is TRBV19, the J gene TRBJ1-1; tentative D call: TRBD1 (5 bases). V gave up 3 bases and J gave up 4 bases, with 12 bases separating them. This CDR3 is 14 amino acids long. Germline lookup yields CDR1 LNHDA and CDR2 SQIVND (reference sequence). CDR3 in amino acids: CASSIQGRATEAFF. CDR3 in DNA: TGTGCCAGTAGTATTCAGGGCAGGGCCACTGAAGCTTTCTTT.

The chain combines TRBV5-1 with TRBJ2-7; TRBD1 is a possible D gene (6 bases). Trimming removed 2 bases from V and 1 base from J, with 10 bases in between. This CDR3 is built from 14 residues. CDR1 is SGHRS and CDR2 is YFSETQ in the germline V gene. The CDR3 loop is CASSFARGSYEQYF. The CDR3 DNA sequence: TGCGCCAGCAGCTTCGCCAGGGGTTCCTACGAGCAGTACTTC. Full variable domain (missing parts from reference TRBV5-1 and TRBJ2-7): KAGVTQTPRYLIKTRGQQVTLSCSPISGHRSVSWYQQTPGQGLQFLFEYFSETQRNKGNFPGRFSGRQFSNSRSEMNVSTLELGDSALYLCASSFARGSYEQYFGPGTRLTVT.

This sequence joins TRBV5-1 and TRBJ2-7, with 8 bases lining up with TRBD2. Germline trimming cut 4 bases from V and 3 bases from J; bases unmatched to any gene: 9. CDR1 is SGHRS, CDR2 YFSETQ, per germline. There are 15 residues in the CDR3. In DNA form, the CDR3 reads TGCGCCAGCAGCCCCGGGGGGGGGCTAATCTACGAGCAGTACTTC. Residues: CASSPGGGLIYEQYF.

This chain links TRBV5-6 with TRBJ2-5; D possibly corresponds to TRBD2 (7 bases). Trimming took 0 bases from V and 4 from J, leaving 16 bases between them. The CDR3 has 16 residues. CDR1 SGHDT and CDR2 YYEEEE come from the germline V gene. CDR3 region: CASSLVGRGTTETQYF. For the CDR3, the DNA is TGTGCCAGCAGCTTGGTGGGTAGGGGGACTACAGAGACCCAGTACTTC. The full variable domain, rest sourced from reference TRBV5-6 and TRBJ2-5, is DAGVTQSPTHLIKTRGQQVTLRCSPKSGHDTVSWYQQALGQGPQFIFQYYEEEERQRGNFPDRFSGHQFPNYSSELNVNALLLGDSALYLCASSLVGRGTTETQYFGPGTRLLVL.

The chain joins TRBV18 to TRBJ1-4; D remains ambiguous. This CDR3 has 16 residues. V was cut by 4 bases and J by 4 bases, with 16 bases left in between. From germline, CDR1 is KGHSH and CDR2 LQKENI. CDR3 in amino acids: CASSRLGMGVNEKLFF. CDR3 DNA sequence: TGTGCCAGCTCACGCTTAGGGATGGGAGTTAATGAAAAACTGTTTTTT.

V gene TRBV19 combines with J gene TRBJ2-3; 8 nucleotides align to TRBD2. Germline V gene sequence: CDR1 LNHDA, CDR2 SQIVND (reference sequence). Losses at the gene ends were 6 bases for V and 0 bases for J; bases not matched to a gene: 11. The CDR3 has 17 amino acids. CDR3 in DNA: TGTGCCAGTAGACCCGGGAGGGGTACTCGTAGCACAGATACGCAGTATTTT. Its protein is CASRPGRGTRSTDTQYF.

This clone was detected ten times or more. This sequence joins TRBV19 and TRBJ1-3; a weak D match, TRBD1 (6 bases). The germline CDR1 and CDR2 sequences are LNHDA and SQIVND (reference sequence). The CDR3 has 16 amino acids. V gave up 6 bases and J gave up 0 bases, with 15 bases separating them. The CDR3 here is CASRDVGASSGNTIYF. The CDR3 nucleotides are TGTGCCAGTAGGGATGTGGGGGCCAGCTCTGGAAACACCATATATTTT.

This chain joins TRBV7-9 and TRBJ2-5, with TRBD2 matching over 11 bases. The germline CDR1 and CDR2 sequences are SEHNR and FQNEAQ (reference sequence). The CDR3 has 17 residues. Trimming at V came to 6 bases and at J to 6 bases, leaving 15 bases not matched to a gene. CDR3: CASRQMGDLAGGQTQYF. CDR3 nucleotide sequence: TGTGCCAGCAGACAAATGGGGGACCTAGCGGGGGGCCAGACCCAGTACTTC. Full variable domain (outside the CDR3, taken from reference TRBV7-9 and TRBJ2-5): DTGVSQNPRHKITKRGQNVTFRCDPISEHNRLYWYRQTLGQGPEFLTYFQNEAQLEKSRLLSDRFSAERPKGSFSTLEIQRTEQGDSAMYLCASRQMGDLAGGQTQYFGPGTRLLVL.

The chain is built from TRBV9 and TRBJ1-2; TRBD1 matches 7 bases. The CDR3 contains 16 residues. Looked up from germline, CDR1 is SGDLS and CDR2 is YYNGEE. With V trimmed by 4 bases and J by 1 base, 10 bases remained unmatched. In nucleotides, the CDR3 is TGTGCCAGCAGCCTGACAGGGTGGTCGAATAACTATGGCTACACCTTC. As protein: CASSLTGWSNNYGYTF.